These 32 T cell receptor beta chains share one sample of origin, sequenced in a study of T cells in Graves' hyperthyroidism and ophthalmopathy. Researchers amplified the TCR beta CDR3 regions from RNA transcripts. The TCR CDR3 first-round RT-PCR relied on the HTBI primer set. TCRdb itself ran the multiplex PCR reads through MiXCR, one entry per CDR3 protein. The sample has under 350,000 distinct CDR3 sequences; roughly 21% are singletons. The sequenced sample consisted of blood. Receptors originate from a woman between 45 and 60 years old with Graves' hyperthyroidism.

On this clonotype: A read error may produce the germline difference seen at one junction end. CDR3 in DNA: TGTGCCGGCAGTTTGGGGACAGGGTCTCGTGGGAACATTCAGTACTTC. Its protein is CAGSLGTGSRGNIQYF. This chain uses TRBV28 with TRBJ2-4, with TRBD1 matching 9 bases. Germline loops: CDR1 MDHEN, CDR2 SYDVKM. This CDR3 comprises 16 residues.

This clonotype was seen at least ten times. V is TRBV20-1 and J is TRBJ2-7; 14 nucleotides match TRBD2. V shed 5 bases, J shed 4 bases, and the junction held 4 bases outside the gene matches. Germline V gives CDR1 DFQATT, CDR2 SNEGSKA (reference sequence). This CDR3 region has 14 residues. CDR3 loop: CSAGTSGSSYEQYF. The CDR3 DNA reads TGCAGTGCTGGGACTAGCGGGAGTTCGTACGAGCAGTACTTC.

This clonotype was counted many times. V usage is TRBV6-1 and J usage is TRBJ2-1; TRBD2 is a possible D gene (6 bases). This CDR3 is 13 amino acids long. Trimming took 3 bases from V and 8 from J, leaving 11 bases between them. Looked up from germline, CDR1 is MNHNS and CDR2 is SASEGT. CDR3 sequence: CASSDRLAYEQFF. In nucleotides, the CDR3 is TGTGCCAGCAGTGATCGTCTAGCGTATGAGCAGTTCTTC.

The chain uses TRBV3-1 and TRBJ1-1; TRBD1 is a possible D gene (6 bases). Trimming removed 4 bases at V and 2 bases at J, with 11 bases between. The germline gives CDR1 LGHDT, CDR2 YNNKEL (reference sequence). CDR3 length equals 14 residues. DNA for the CDR3: TGTGCCAGCAGCCGAACGGACAGTAACACTGAAGCTTTCTTT. Translated: CASSRTDSNTEAFF.

The chain joins TRBV28 to TRBJ2-7; D is perhaps TRBD1 (6 bases). From germline, CDR1 is MDHEN and CDR2 SYDVKM. V lost 4 bases, J lost 5 bases, and 18 bases lay in between. The CDR3 loop spans 15 amino acids. CDR3 DNA: TGTGCCAGCAGTTCGGAAGGGGGAGCAGGGAACGAGCAGTACTTC. Its translation: CASSSEGGAGNEQYF.

This clonotype was detected a few times. The J gene is TRBJ1-3, the V gene TRBV4-1; the match to TRBD1 covers 10 bases. The CDR3 length is 18 residues. V lost 4 bases to trimming and J lost 2 bases; unmatched junction nucleotides: 11. Per germline, CDR1 MGHRA and CDR2 YSYEKL. The CDR3 protein is CASSRGVLGQGTGNTIYF. CDR3 DNA sequence: TGCGCCAGCAGCCGGGGCGTACTGGGACAGGGGACTGGAAACACCATATATTTT.

The V and J genes are TRBV6-1 and TRBJ2-3; D assignment may be TRBD1 or TRBD2 (5 bases each). The CDR3 is made up of 16 amino acids. Looked up from germline, CDR1 is MNHNS and CDR2 is SASEGT. Trimming cost V 6 bases and J 5 bases, with 21 bases left between them. The CDR3 spells CASSRYGTQSGDTQYF. Here the CDR3 DNA reads TGTGCCAGCAGCCGGTATGGGACCCAATCGGGAGATACGCAGTATTTT.

This clonotype was observed at least ten times. This sequence joins TRBV5-5 and TRBJ1-1, with D possibly TRBD1 on 5 matching bases. In germline, CDR1 is SGHKS, CDR2 YYEKEE (reference sequence). CDR3 size: 14 residues. V was cut by 4 bases and J by 0 bases, with 10 bases left in between. CDR3 DNA sequence: TGTGCCAGCAGCCAGACAGTGATGAACACTGAAGCTTTCTTT. Residues: CASSQTVMNTEAFF.

The table lists this clonotype with a few counts. A much larger clone lies one base from this, so it may be a read error. This chain links TRBV7-9 with TRBJ2-7; TRBD1 matches 7 bases. This CDR3 has 15 residues. Germline values: CDR1 SEHNR, CDR2 FQNEAQ (reference sequence). This CDR3 is CAGSSGQVSSYEQYF. The CDR3, as DNA: TGTGCCGGCAGCTCAGGACAGGTTTCATCCTACGAGCAGTACTTC.

In its sample, this clonotype was seen many times. This chain links TRBV7-2 with TRBJ2-7; 8 bases agree with TRBD1. Germline assignment: CDR1 SGHTA and CDR2 FQGNSA. V shed 5 bases and J 6 bases; nucleotides not matched to a gene: 12. The CDR3 length is 15 residues. The CDR3 loop reads CASSQTGTGLSEQYF. CDR3 DNA: TGTGCCAGCAGCCAGACCGGGACAGGACTAAGCGAGCAGTACTTC.

V gene TRBV2 combines with J gene TRBJ2-3; 8 bases align to TRBD2. This CDR3 is built from 17 residues. Germline CDR1 reads SNHLY; CDR2 reads FYNNEI. V lost 0 bases, J lost 4 bases, and 9 bases stayed unmatched. In DNA form, the CDR3 reads TGTGCCAGCAGTGAAGCGCTTCCAGCGGGGGCCGCAGATACGCAGTATTTT. Protein product: CASSEALPAGAADTQYF.

The chain uses TRBV20-1 and TRBJ2-2, with a possible D match to TRBD2 (5 bases). This CDR3 is built from 14 residues. The germline CDR1 and CDR2 sequences are DFQATT and SNEGSKA (reference sequence). Deletions cut 4 bases from V and 7 bases from J, with 16 bases between. CDR3 sequence reads: CSAMAGLAGGELFF. The CDR3 DNA sequence: TGCAGTGCTATGGCCGGACTCGCAGGCGGGGAGCTGTTTTTT.

This clonotype was observed many times. This rearrangement joins TRBV7-2 to TRBJ2-5; no clear D. In germline, CDR1 is SGHTA, CDR2 FQGNSA. Trimming shortened V by 5 bases and J by 2 bases, and 12 bases separated the two germline ends. The length of the CDR3 is 14 residues. CDR3 nucleotide sequence: TGTGCCAGCAGCATGACTGCAATTCAAGAGACCCAGTACTTC. As protein: CASSMTAIQETQYF.

In its sample, this clonotype was seen a few times. The V and J genes are TRBV2 and TRBJ2-7; D possibly uses TRBD1 or TRBD2 (5 bases each). The V end lost 7 bases, the J end lost 4 bases, and 14 bases lay between the germline ends. The CDR3 has 13 residues. CDR1 is SNHLY and CDR2 is FYNNEI in the germline V gene. In DNA, the CDR3 is TGTGCCAGCACCGGGACCGTAGATTACGAGCAGTACTTC. Amino acid sequence: CASTGTVDYEQYF.

Comments on this clonotype: It may be a read error: a sequence one base away is much more abundant. The chain links TRBV27 to TRBJ2-3, with TRBD1 identical over 9 bases. J lost 1 base, V lost 5 bases, and 4 bases had no gene match. The germline gives CDR1 MNHEY, CDR2 SMNVEV (reference sequence). The CDR3 runs to 15 residues. The DNA for the CDR3 is TGTGCCAGCAGTACCCGGACAGGGGGCACAGATACGCAGTATTTT. It translates to CASSTRTGGTDTQYF.

This clonotype appeared a few times. This chain uses TRBV7-6 with TRBJ1-1; 7 bases line up with TRBD1. The CDR3 consists of 15 residues. The V gene's germline CDR1 is SGHVS and CDR2 FNYEAQ. Trimming cost V 5 bases and J 4 bases; bases outside gene matches: 10. CDR3 region: CASSPRQGGSTEAFF. The CDR3 coding sequence is TGTGCCAGCAGCCCTAGACAGGGTGGAAGCACTGAAGCTTTCTTT.

This clonotype was seen repeatedly, ten times or more. CDR3 sequence reads: CAISGTGRRETQYF. CDR3 DNA: TGTGCCATCAGCGGGACAGGGAGGCGGGAGACCCAGTACTTC. V and J are TRBV10-3 and TRBJ2-5; 9 bases match TRBD1. J lost 5 bases, V lost 6 bases, and 7 bases had no gene match. Germline values: CDR1 ENHRY, CDR2 SYGVKD. The CDR3 covers 14 residues.

J is TRBJ1-6 and V is TRBV4-1; D gene uncertain. Trimming cost V 10 bases and J 7 bases, with 17 bases left between them. There are 14 residues in the CDR3. Per germline, CDR1 MGHRA and CDR2 YSYEKL. The CDR3 here is CATFSGPGNSPLHF. The CDR3 DNA follows: TGCGCCACCTTCTCCGGGCCTGGAAATTCACCCCTCCACTTT.

As concerns this clonotype: A much larger clone is a single base away; this may be a read error. The chain joins TRBV3-1 to TRBJ2-1; D remains ambiguous. The germline V gene has CDR1 LGHDT and CDR2 YNNKEL (reference sequence). Trimming pared 1 base from V and 9 bases from J, leaving 4 bases between. This CDR3 region has 11 residues. This CDR3 is CASSQAGEQFF. The CDR3 DNA reads as TGTGCCAGCAGCCAAGCGGGTGAGCAGTTCTTC.

As for this clonotype: A much more abundant neighbour one base away suggests this may be a read error. The chain employs TRBV7-9 and TRBJ2-1; 12 bases line up with TRBD2. The J call could be wrong; TRBJ2-7 is a better fit for the DNA end. CDR1 is SEHNR and CDR2 is FQNEAQ in the germline V gene (reference sequence). The CDR3 runs to 19 residues. This chain's CDR3 is CASSYKSPGLAGSYNEQYF. As DNA, the CDR3 is TGTGCCAGCAGCTACAAGTCTCCAGGACTAGCGGGGTCATACAATGAGCAGTACTTC.

There are many counts of this clonotype. V gene TRBV18 combines with J gene TRBJ2-3, with D tentatively TRBD1 or TRBD2 (5 bases each). This CDR3 comprises 12 residues. Germline values: CDR1 KGHSH, CDR2 LQKENI. Trimming removed 8 bases at V and 1 base at J, with 7 bases between. CDR3 loop: CASRDGTDTQYF. The CDR3 DNA follows: TGTGCCAGCCGGGACGGCACAGATACGCAGTATTTT.

This clonotype was picked up a small number of times. This rearrangement joins TRBV2 to TRBJ1-4; unclear D gene. Germline values: CDR1 SNHLY, CDR2 FYNNEI. The CDR3 is 14 amino acids. Trimming took off 4 bases at V and 1 base at J, with 7 bases between the two ends. The CDR3 DNA reads TGTGCCAGCAGTGCCCTAGTAACTAATGAAAAACTGTTTTTT. It codes for CASSALVTNEKLFF.

This clonotype appeared many times. V gene TRBV6-1 combines with J gene TRBJ1-2; D gene unclear. Germline V gene lookup returns CDR1 MNHNS and CDR2 SASEGT. The CDR3 contains 13 residues. V was trimmed by 2 bases and J by 0 bases, leaving 4 bases between them. CDR3 nucleotide sequence: TGTGCCAGCAGTGAACGTGCTAACTATGGCTACACCTTC. It specifies CASSERANYGYTF.

The V call is TRBV6-1, the J call TRBJ1-5, with 7 bases lining up with TRBD1. Trimming at V came to 6 bases and at J to 5 bases, leaving 10 bases not matched to a gene. Germline lookup yields CDR1 MNHNS and CDR2 SASEGT. The CDR3 is made up of 15 amino acids. The CDR3 coding sequence is TGTGCCAGCAGGGGCGAACAGGGGCTACATCAGCCCCAGCATTTT. Protein: CASRGEQGLHQPQHF.

The chain employs TRBV7-2 and TRBJ2-1; TRBD2 aligns across 10 bases. Germline V CDR1 and CDR2: SGHTA, FQGNSA. The trim removed 3 bases at V and 6 bases at J, leaving 11 bases unmatched. This CDR3 spans 17 amino acids. This CDR3 is CASSLRVGLAGANEQFF. CDR3 bases: TGTGCCAGCAGCTTGCGGGTTGGCCTAGCGGGGGCCAATGAGCAGTTCTTC.

This clonotype has ten or more counts. CDR3 in DNA: TGTGCCAGCAGTTCTGGACAGGAACGGGATTACTACACCTTC. This codes for CASSSGQERDYYTF. The chain uses TRBV6-1 and TRBJ1-2, with 7 bases fitting TRBD1. The CDR3 runs to 14 residues. Per the germline V gene, CDR1 is MNHNS and CDR2 is SASEGT. Trimming at V came to 5 bases and at J to 10 bases, leaving 13 bases not matched to a gene.

In this sample, this clonotype turned up many times. The rearrangement uses TRBV28 and TRBJ2-1; 11 bases are shared with TRBD2. The CDR3 extends over 15 amino acids. V trimming: 5 bases; J trimming: 6 bases; junction bases outside the gene matches: 6. The V gene's germline CDR1 is MDHEN and CDR2 SYDVKM. DNA of the CDR3: TGTGCCAGCAGTGCCCCGGGACTAGCGGTCAATGAGCAGTTCTTC. This codes for CASSAPGLAVNEQFF.

The chain carries TRBV7-2 and TRBJ1-2; TRBD1 might be the D (5 bases). The length of the CDR3 is 14 residues. CDR1 and CDR2 (germline): SGHTA, FQGNSA. The V end lost 1 base, the J end lost 5 bases, and 11 bases lay between the germline ends. CDR3 amino acids: CASSLGGREYGYTF. In DNA, the CDR3 is TGTGCCAGCAGCTTAGGAGGCAGGGAATATGGCTACACCTTC.

This clonotype was counted between two and nine times. This sequence joins TRBV6-1 and TRBJ1-5; D remains ambiguous. The V and J ends lost 7 bases and 5 bases respectively, with 15 bases between them. This CDR3 spans 14 amino acids. Germline-derived CDR1 and CDR2 are MNHNS and SASEGT. The CDR3 sequence: CASKPDGLYQPQHF. CDR3 DNA: TGTGCCAGCAAGCCGGACGGGCTTTATCAGCCCCAGCATTTT.

This clonotype was observed at least ten times. The V and J genes are TRBV3-1 and TRBJ1-1; D is undetermined. CDR1 and CDR2 (germline): LGHDT, YNNKEL (reference sequence). This CDR3 comprises 15 residues. The germline V and J ends were trimmed by 4 bases and 0 bases, with 12 bases remaining between them. DNA for the CDR3: TGTGCCAGCAGCCGCCGCTTGCGGGTGAACACTGAAGCTTTCTTT. Amino acids: CASSRRLRVNTEAFF.

This clonotype showed up many times. The V call is TRBV5-6, the J call TRBJ2-3, with D perhaps matching TRBD1 (5 bases). V was cut by 4 bases and J by 2 bases, with 14 bases left in between. The CDR3 is made up of 15 amino acids. CDR1 SGHDT and CDR2 YYEEEE come from the germline V gene. CDR3 bases: TGTGCCAGCAGCGGCACGCGACAGACCACAGATACGCAGTATTTT. Amino acids: CASSGTRQTTDTQYF.

Details on this clonotype: A much larger clonotype is one base distant, so this may be a read error. The V gene is TRBV20-1, the J gene TRBJ2-1; 10 bases are a match to TRBD2. This CDR3 has 16 residues. Germline V gives CDR1 DFQATT, CDR2 SNEGSKA (reference sequence). CDR3 sequence reads: CRASIAGGRSYNEQFF. The DNA of the CDR3 is TGCAGGGCATCAATAGCGGGGGGCCGCTCCTACAATGAGCAGTTCTTC.